This T cell receptor (beta chain) derives from a study of a mutant IDH1 vaccine in newly diagnosed glioma. With respect to this clone: Its antigen is unknown.

Per the germline V gene, CDR1 is LGHNA and CDR2 is YNFKEQ. This CDR3 contains 17 residues. Trimming left V 0 bases short and J 8 bases short, with 20 bases between. Time point here: week 47, end of study. It was 300 ug of mutant IDH1 20-mer peptide that made up each vaccine dose, given with topical imiquimod. Produced via immunoSEQ multiplex PCR; TCRdb's table is partial and in-frame only. Counted here are fewer than 15,000 clones, just over 75% occurring once; the ten biggest clones make up roughly 4%. The sequence came from a woman between 40 and 50 years old with glioma. The sample here was PBMCs, taken from a glioma patient whose treatment included an IDH1 peptide vaccine. The chain couples TRBV4-2 to TRBJ2-1; D tentatively fits TRBD1 or TRBD2 (5 bases each). DNA of the CDR3: TGTGCCAGCAGCCAAGATAAGTGGGGGTCCCTTCTCGATGAGCAGTTCTTC. Amino acids: CASSQDKWGSLLDEQFF.